This T cell receptor beta chain was profiled in a study of identical twins. Ten or more counts support this clonotype. The antigen is not known. Study observations and caveats: Models underestimated TCR alpha sharing (out-of-frame) in monozygotic twins. Beta out-of-frame twin sharing showed a weaker excess.

The cDNA had a unique molecular identifier and a template-switch universal primer site. Via MiXCR, TCRdb re-called the 5' RACE reads, giving one row per CDR3 protein. This table holds 350,000 to 600,000 distinct CDR3 sequences, 13% to 15% found once. Only healthy Caucasians were enrolled as donors. The same data also contributed to another study, on yellow fever vaccine responses in identical twins.

The receptor was derived from a woman between 18 and 29 years old in good health. The sample comprised CD4+ T cells sorted from blood.

The CDR3 reads CASSPFRDSNQPQHF. The CDR3 DNA is TGTGCCAGCAGCCCCTTCCGGGACAGCAATCAGCCCCAGCATTTT. V usage is TRBV3-1 and J usage is TRBJ1-5; possibly TRBD1 for D (5 bases). Germline V gene lookup returns CDR1 LGHDT and CDR2 YNNKEL (reference sequence). Trimming took off 4 bases at V and 1 base at J, with 11 bases between the two ends. This CDR3 spans 15 amino acids. Full variable domain (rest looked up from reference TRBV3-1 and TRBJ1-5): DTAVSQTPKYLVTQMGNDKSIKCEQNLGHDTMYWYKQDSKKFLKIMFSYNNKELIINETVPNRFSPKSPDKAHLNLHINSLELGDSAVYFCASSPFRDSNQPQHFGDGTRLSIL.